This T cell receptor (beta chain) was recovered during a study of beta chain features in type 1 diabetes. Germline CDR1 reads SGHAT; CDR2 reads FQNNGV. The trim removed 1 base at V and 1 base at J, leaving 6 bases unmatched. The CDR3 spans 17 residues. Turning to this clone: The antigen is not known.

Expressed TCRB transcripts got sequenced, as all isolated RNA was reverse transcribed. Profiled with immunoSEQ multiplex PCR; TCRdb holds only in-frame clones, not every one. In the table there are roughly 160,000 clones, around 8.4% of which are singletons. Findings and caveats of the study: In all four CD4+ subsets, TCRB CDR3 length was significantly, moderately reduced in type 1 diabetes.

The gene calls are TRBV11-2 and TRBJ1-4; 7 bases line up with TRBD1. Sequencing was done on a sample of central memory CD4+ T cells from blood. This receptor was taken from a young woman with type 1 diabetes. CDR3 nucleotides: TGTGCCAGCAGCTTAGTGAGGGGGCAGGGAACTAATGAAAAACTGTTTTTT. Amino acid sequence: CASSLVRGQGTNEKLFF.